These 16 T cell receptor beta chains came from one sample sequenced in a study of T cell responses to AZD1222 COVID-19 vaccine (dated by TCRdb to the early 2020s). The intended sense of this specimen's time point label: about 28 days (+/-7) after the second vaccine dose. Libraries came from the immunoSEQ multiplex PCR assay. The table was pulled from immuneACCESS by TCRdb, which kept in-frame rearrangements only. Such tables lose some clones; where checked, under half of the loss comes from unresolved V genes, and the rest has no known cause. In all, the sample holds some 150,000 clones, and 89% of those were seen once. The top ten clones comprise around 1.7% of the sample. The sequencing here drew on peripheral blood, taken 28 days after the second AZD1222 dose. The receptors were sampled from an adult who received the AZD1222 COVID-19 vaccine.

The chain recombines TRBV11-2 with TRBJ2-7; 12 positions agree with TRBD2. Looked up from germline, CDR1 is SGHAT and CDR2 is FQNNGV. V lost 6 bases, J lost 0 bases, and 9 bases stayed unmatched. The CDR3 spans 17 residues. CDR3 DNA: TGTGCCAGCAGACCTCTAGCGGGAGGGCCAAGCTCCTACGAGCAGTACTTC. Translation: CASRPLAGGPSSYEQYF.

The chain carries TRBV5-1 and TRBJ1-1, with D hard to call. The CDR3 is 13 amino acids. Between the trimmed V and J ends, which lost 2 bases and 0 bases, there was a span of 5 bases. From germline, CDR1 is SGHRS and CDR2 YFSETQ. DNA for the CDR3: TGCGCCAGCAGCTTTTCCCTGAACACTGAAGCTTTCTTT. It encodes CASSFSLNTEAFF.

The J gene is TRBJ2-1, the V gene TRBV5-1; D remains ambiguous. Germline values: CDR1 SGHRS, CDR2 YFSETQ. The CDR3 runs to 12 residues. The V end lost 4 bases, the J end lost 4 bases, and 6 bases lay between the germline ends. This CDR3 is CASSAAYNEQFF. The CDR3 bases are TGCGCCAGCAGCGCGGCATACAATGAGCAGTTCTTC. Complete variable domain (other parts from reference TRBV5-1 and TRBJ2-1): KAGVTQTPRYLIKTRGQQVTLSCSPISGHRSVSWYQQTPGQGLQFLFEYFSETQRNKGNFPGRFSGRQFSNSRSEMNVSTLELGDSALYLCASSAAYNEQFFGPGTRLTVL.

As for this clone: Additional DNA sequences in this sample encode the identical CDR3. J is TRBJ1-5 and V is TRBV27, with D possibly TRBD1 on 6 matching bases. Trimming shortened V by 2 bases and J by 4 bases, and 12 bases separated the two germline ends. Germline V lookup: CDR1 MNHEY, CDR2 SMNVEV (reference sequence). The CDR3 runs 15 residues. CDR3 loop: CASSLLGQQNQPQHF. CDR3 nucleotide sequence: TGTGCCAGCAGTTTACTCGGACAGCAGAATCAGCCCCAGCATTTT.

CDR3 residues: CASSQDALSGVFTGELFF. The CDR3, as DNA: TGCGCCAGCAGCCAAGATGCGCTTAGCGGGGTGTTTACCGGGGAGCTGTTTTTT. The chain uses TRBV4-3 and TRBJ2-2; 8 bases match TRBD2. The trim removed 0 bases at V and 5 bases at J, leaving 11 bases unmatched. The CDR3 is made up of 18 amino acids. Germline values: CDR1 LGHNA, CDR2 YSLEER.

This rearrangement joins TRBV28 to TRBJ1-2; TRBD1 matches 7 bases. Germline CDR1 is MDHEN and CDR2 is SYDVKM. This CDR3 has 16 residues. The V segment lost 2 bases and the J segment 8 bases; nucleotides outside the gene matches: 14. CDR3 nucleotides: TGTGCCAGCAGTTTAGTCACGGGACAGCCTTCACGGGGCTACACCTTC. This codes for CASSLVTGQPSRGYTF.

CDR3 DNA: TGTGCCAGCAGTTTTAGCGGGAGGGGGACAGATACGCAGTATTTT. This gives the protein CASSFSGRGTDTQYF. V is TRBV5-4 and J is TRBJ2-3, with 11 bases identical to TRBD2. Germline trimming cut 5 bases from V and 3 bases from J; bases unmatched to any gene: 5. CDR1 and CDR2 from the germline V gene are SGHNT and YYREEE (reference sequence). The CDR3 runs to 15 residues.

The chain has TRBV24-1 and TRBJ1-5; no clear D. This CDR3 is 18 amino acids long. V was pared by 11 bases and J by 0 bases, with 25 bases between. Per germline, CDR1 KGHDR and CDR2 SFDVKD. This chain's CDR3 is CAILEGYCRCHSNQPQHF. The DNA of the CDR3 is TGTGCCATCCTCGAGGGATACTGCAGGTGCCATAGCAATCAGCCCCAGCATTTT.

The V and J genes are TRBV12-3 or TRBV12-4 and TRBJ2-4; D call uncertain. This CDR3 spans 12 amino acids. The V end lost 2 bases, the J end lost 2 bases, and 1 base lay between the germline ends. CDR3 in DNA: TGTGCCAGCAGTTTACCCAAAAACATTCAGTACTTC. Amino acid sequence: CASSLPKNIQYF.

The CDR3 protein is CASSSLLSAAAVAEAFF. For the CDR3, the DNA is TGTGCCAGCAGTAGCCTCTTATCGGCAGCGGCGGTCGCTGAAGCTTTCTTT. The chain joins TRBV28 to TRBJ1-1, with D uncertain. The V end lost 5 bases, the J end lost 6 bases, and 25 bases lay between the germline ends. This CDR3 contains 17 residues. CDR1 and CDR2 from the germline V gene are MDHEN and SYDVKM.

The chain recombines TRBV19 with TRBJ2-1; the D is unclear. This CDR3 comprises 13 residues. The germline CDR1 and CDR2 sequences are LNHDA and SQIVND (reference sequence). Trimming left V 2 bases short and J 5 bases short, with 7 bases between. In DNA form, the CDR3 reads TGTGCCAGTAGTATATCGTGGCACAATGAGCAGTTCTTC. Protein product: CASSISWHNEQFF.

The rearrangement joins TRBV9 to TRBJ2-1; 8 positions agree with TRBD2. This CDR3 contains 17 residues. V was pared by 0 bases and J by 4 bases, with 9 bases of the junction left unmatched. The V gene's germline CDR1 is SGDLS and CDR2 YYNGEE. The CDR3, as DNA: TGTGCCAGCAGCGTAGAGGTTATAGCGGGACGGTACAATGAGCAGTTCTTC. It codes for CASSVEVIAGRYNEQFF.

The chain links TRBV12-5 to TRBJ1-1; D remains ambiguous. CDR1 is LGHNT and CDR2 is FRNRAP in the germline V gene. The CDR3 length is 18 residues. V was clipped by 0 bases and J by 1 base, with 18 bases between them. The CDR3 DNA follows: TGTGCTAGTGGTTTGGTAGATAAGGCAGGATTGAGGAACACTGAAGCTTTCTTT. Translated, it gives CASGLVDKAGLRNTEAFF.

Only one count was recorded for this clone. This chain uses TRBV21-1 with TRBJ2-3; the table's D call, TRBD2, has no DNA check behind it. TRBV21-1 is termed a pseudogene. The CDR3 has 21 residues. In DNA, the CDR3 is TGTGCCAGCCGATTCTCCGAGGGTATCGTACTAGCGGGAGAGTTCACAGATACGCAGTATTTT. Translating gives CASRFSEGIVLAGEFTDTQYF.

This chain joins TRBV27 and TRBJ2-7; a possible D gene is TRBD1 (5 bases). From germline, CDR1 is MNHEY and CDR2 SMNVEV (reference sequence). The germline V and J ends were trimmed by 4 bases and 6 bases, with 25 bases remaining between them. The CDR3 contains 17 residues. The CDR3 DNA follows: TGTGCCAGCAGTTCCCTCCTTGGCGGACCGCCTCAGGGCGAGCAGTACTTC. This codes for CASSSLLGGPPQGEQYF.

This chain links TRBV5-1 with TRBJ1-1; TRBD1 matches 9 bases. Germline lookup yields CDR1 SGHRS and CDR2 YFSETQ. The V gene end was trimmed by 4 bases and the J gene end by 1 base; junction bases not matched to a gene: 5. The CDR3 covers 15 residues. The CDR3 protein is CASSAPDRGNTEAFF. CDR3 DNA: TGCGCCAGCAGCGCCCCGGACAGGGGGAACACTGAAGCTTTCTTT.